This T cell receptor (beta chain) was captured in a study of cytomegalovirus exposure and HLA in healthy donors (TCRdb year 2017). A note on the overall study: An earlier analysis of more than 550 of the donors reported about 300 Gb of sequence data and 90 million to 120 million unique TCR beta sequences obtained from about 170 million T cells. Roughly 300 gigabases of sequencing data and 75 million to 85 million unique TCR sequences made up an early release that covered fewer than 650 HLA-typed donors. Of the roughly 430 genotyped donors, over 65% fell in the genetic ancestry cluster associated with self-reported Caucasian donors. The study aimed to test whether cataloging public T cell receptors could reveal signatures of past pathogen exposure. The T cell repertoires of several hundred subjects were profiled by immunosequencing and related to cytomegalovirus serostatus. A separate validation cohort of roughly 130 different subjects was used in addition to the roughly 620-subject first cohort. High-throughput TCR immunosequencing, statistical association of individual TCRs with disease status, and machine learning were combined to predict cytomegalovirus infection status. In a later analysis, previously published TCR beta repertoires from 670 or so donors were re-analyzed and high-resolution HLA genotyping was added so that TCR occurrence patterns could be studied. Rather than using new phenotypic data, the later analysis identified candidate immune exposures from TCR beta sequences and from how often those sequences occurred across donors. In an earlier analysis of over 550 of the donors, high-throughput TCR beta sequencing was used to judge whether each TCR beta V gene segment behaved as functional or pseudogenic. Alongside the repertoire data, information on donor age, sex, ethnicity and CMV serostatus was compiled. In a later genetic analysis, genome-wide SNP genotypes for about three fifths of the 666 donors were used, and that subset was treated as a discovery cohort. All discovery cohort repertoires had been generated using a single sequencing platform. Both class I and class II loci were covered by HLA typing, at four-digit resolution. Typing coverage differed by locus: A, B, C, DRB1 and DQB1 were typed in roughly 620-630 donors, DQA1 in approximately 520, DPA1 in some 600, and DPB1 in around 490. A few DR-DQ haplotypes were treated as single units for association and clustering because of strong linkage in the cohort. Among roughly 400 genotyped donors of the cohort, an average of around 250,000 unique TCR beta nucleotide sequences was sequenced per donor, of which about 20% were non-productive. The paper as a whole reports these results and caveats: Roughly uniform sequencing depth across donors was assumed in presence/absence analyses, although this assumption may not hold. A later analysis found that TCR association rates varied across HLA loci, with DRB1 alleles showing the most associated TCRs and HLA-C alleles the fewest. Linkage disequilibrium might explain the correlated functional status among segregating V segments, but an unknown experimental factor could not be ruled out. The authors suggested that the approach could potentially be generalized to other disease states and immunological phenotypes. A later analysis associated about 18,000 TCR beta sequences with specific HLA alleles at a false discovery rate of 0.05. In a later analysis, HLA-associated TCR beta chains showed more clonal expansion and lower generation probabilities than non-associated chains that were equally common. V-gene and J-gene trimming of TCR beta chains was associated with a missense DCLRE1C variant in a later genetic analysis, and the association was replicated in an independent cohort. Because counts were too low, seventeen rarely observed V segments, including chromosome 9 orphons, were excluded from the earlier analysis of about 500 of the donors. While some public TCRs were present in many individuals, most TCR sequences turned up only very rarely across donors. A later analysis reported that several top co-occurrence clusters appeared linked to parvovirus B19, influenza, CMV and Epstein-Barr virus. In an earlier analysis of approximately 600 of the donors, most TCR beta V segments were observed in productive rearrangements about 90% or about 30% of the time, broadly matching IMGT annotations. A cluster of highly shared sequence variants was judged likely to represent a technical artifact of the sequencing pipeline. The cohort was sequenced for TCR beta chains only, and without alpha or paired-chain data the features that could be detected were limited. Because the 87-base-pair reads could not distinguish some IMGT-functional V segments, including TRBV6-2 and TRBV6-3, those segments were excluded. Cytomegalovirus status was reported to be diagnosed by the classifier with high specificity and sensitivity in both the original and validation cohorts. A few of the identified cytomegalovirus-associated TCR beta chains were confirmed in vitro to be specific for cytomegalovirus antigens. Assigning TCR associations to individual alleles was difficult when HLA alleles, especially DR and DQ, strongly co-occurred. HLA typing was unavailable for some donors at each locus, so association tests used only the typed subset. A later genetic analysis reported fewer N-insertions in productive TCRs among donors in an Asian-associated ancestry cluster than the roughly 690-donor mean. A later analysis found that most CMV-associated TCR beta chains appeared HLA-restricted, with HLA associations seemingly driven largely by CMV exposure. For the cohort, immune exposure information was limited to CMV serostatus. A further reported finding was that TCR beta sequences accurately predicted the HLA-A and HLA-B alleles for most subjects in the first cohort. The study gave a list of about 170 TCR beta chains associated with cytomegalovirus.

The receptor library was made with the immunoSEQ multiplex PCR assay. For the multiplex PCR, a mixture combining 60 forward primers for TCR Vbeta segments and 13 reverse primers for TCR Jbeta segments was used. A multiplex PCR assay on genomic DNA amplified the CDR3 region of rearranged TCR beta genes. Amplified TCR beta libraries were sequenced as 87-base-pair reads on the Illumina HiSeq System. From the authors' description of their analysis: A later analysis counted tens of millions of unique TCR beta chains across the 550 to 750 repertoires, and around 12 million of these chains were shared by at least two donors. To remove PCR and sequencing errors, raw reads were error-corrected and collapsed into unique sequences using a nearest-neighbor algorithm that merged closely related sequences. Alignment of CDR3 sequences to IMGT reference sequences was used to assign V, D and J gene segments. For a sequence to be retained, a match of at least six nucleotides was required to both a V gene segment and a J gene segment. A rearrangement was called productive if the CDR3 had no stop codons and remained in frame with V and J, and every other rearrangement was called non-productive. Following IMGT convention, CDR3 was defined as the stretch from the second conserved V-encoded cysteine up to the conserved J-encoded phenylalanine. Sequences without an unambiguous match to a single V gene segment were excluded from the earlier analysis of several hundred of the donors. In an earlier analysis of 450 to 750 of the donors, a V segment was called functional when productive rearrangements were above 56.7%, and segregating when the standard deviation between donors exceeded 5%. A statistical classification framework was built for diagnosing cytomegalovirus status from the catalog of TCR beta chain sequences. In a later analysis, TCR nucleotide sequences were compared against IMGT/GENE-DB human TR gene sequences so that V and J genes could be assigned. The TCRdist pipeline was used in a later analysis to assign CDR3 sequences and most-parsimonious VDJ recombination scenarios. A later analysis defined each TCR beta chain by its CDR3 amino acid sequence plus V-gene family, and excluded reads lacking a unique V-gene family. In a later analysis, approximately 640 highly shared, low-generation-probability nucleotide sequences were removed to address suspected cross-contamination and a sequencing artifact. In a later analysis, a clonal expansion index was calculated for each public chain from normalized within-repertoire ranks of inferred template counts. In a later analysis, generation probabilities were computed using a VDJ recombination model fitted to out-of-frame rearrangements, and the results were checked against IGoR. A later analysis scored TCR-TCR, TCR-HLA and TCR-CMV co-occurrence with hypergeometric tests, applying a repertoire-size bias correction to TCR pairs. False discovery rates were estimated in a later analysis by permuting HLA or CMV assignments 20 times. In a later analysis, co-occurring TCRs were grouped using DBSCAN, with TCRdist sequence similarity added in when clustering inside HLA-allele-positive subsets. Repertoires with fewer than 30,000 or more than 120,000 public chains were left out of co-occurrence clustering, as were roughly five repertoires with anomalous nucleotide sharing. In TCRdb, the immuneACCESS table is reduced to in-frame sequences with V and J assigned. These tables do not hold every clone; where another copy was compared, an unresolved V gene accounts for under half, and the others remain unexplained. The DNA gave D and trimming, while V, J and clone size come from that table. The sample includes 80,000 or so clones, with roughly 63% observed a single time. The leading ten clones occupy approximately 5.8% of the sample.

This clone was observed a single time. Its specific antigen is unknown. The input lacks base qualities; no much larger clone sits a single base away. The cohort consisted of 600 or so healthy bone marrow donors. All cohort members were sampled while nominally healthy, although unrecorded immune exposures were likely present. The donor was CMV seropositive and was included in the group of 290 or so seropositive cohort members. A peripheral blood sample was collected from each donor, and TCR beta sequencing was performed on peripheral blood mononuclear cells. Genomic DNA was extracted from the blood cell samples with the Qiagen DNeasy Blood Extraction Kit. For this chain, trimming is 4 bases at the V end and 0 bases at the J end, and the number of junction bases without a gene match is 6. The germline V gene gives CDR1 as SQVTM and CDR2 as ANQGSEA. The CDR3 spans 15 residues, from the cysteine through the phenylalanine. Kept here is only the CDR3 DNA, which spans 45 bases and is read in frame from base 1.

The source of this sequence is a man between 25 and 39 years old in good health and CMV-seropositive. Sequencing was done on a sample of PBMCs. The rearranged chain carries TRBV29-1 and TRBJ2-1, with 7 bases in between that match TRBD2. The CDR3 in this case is CSVGGRENSYNEQFF. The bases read TGCAGCGTTGGAGGGCGGGAGAACTCCTACAATGAGCAGTTCTTC.